Below are 11 T cell receptor beta chains sequenced from a single sample in a study of tumour-infiltrating T cells in Burkitt lymphoma. Only in-frame clones appear in the TCRdb table, and some are missing; sequencing was by immunoSEQ multiplex PCR. The data hold about 500 clones, with roughly 16% observed a single time. Sequenced input: tumor tissue. The origin of the receptors is a human donor with Burkitt lymphoma.

This clone was detected only a few times. The rearrangement uses TRBV6-1 and TRBJ1-4; D gene uncertain. The CDR3 covers 14 residues. CDR1 is MNHNS and CDR2 is SASEGT in the germline V gene. Trimming took off 6 bases at V and 2 bases at J, with 10 bases between the two ends. CDR3 nucleotide sequence: TGTGCCAGCAGCGAACAGTGGACTAATGAAAAACTGTTTTTT. Amino acids: CASSEQWTNEKLFF.

V gene TRBV29-1 combines with J gene TRBJ2-7; 12 positions match TRBD2. CDR3 length: 13 amino acids. Trimming cost V 6 bases and J 3 bases; bases outside gene matches: 3. Germline-derived CDR1 and CDR2 are SQVTM and ANQGSEA. The CDR3 bases are TGCAGCGTGGTGACTAGCGGGAGCTACGAGCAGTACTTC. Protein product: CSVVTSGSYEQYF.

This chain joins TRBV5-1 and TRBJ2-1, with D perhaps TRBD2 (6 bases). The CDR3 totals 16 residues. V gave up 0 bases and J gave up 0 bases, with 10 bases separating them. CDR1 and CDR2 (germline): SGHRS, YFSETQ. The CDR3 sequence is CASSLEATSSYNEQFF. DNA for the CDR3: TGCGCCAGCAGCTTGGAGGCGACTAGCTCCTACAATGAGCAGTTCTTC.

In its sample, this clone was seen a few times. The chain is built from TRBV7-2 and TRBJ2-5; the D gene is possibly TRBD1 (6 bases). From germline, CDR1 is SGHTA and CDR2 FQGNSA. The V end lost 3 bases, the J end lost 1 base, and 9 bases lay between the germline ends. CDR3 length equals 14 residues. In DNA, the CDR3 is TGTGCCAGCAGCTTCCGACAGGCCCAAGAGACCCAGTACTTC. Translation gives CASSFRQAQETQYF.

This clone was counted between two and nine times. The chain carries TRBV19 and TRBJ1-5; the D gene is possibly TRBD1 (6 bases). Germline V gives CDR1 LNHDA, CDR2 SQIVND (reference sequence). The CDR3 runs 15 residues. V was pared by 6 bases and J by 0 bases, with 12 bases between. The CDR3 protein is CASSLGTFSNQPQHF. The CDR3 region has the DNA TGTGCCAGTAGCTTAGGGACATTTAGCAATCAGCCCCAGCATTTT.

This clone turned up a few times. The genes are TRBV10-3 and TRBJ2-3; either TRBD1 or TRBD2 may fit D (6 bases each). Per germline, CDR1 ENHRY and CDR2 SYGVKD. The length of the CDR3 is 14 residues. V lost 10 bases and J lost 3, with 17 bases in between. The DNA of the CDR3 is TGTGCCAGCGGATCGGGGGCCAGGACAGATACGCAGTATTTT. Its translation: CASGSGARTDTQYF.

This clone was seen more than once but under ten times. The chain carries TRBV2 and TRBJ2-2, with D possibly being TRBD1 or TRBD2 (6 bases each). V dropped 3 bases and J dropped 6 bases, with 11 bases sitting between them. This CDR3 has 14 amino acids. Germline CDR1 SNHLY, CDR2 FYNNEI. The CDR3, as DNA: TGTGCCAGCAGTGACACGGGGGCCCCCGGGGAGCTGTTTTTT. Translation gives CASSDTGAPGELFF. Full variable domain (outside the CDR3, taken from reference TRBV2 and TRBJ2-2): EPEVTQTPSHQVTQMGQEVILRCVPISNHLYFYWYRQILGQKVEFLVSFYNNEISEKSEIFDDQFSVERPDGSNFTLKIRSTKLEDSAMYFCASSDTGAPGELFFGEGSRLTVL.

V usage is TRBV28 and J usage is TRBJ1-1; TRBD1 matches at 8 bases. V lost 3 bases and J lost 10; bases outside the gene matches: 7. The germline V gene has CDR1 MDHEN and CDR2 SYDVKM. CDR3 length equals 13 residues. CDR3 loop: CASSLLSDRGAFF. CDR3 nucleotides: TGTGCCAGCAGTTTGTTAAGTGACAGGGGAGCTTTCTTT.

CDR3 sequence reads: CASSWTGANEKLFF. CDR3 sequence (DNA): TGTGCCAGCAGCTGGACAGGGGCTAATGAAAAACTGTTTTTT. V gene TRBV7-9 combines with J gene TRBJ1-4; 9 bases match TRBD1. The length of the CDR3 is 14 residues. The germline gives CDR1 SEHNR, CDR2 FQNEAQ (reference sequence). V lost 4 bases, J lost 3 bases, and 0 bases stayed unmatched.

This clone was seen more than once but under ten times. This chain connects TRBV11-2 to TRBJ1-4, with D maybe TRBD1 (6 bases). Per the germline V gene, CDR1 is SGHAT and CDR2 is FQNNGV. V was cut by 3 bases and J by 7 bases, with 12 bases left in between. The length of the CDR3 is 14 residues. The CDR3 DNA reads as TGTGCCAGCAGCTTCCAACAGGGTATTGAAAAACTGTTTTTT. This sequence encodes CASSFQQGIEKLFF.

Only a few counts were recorded for this clone. The chain links TRBV4-1 to TRBJ1-1, with a weak D call TRBD1 (5 bases). The CDR3 sequence is 14 residues long. The germline V and J ends were trimmed by 6 bases and 1 base, with 12 bases remaining between them. Germline values: CDR1 MGHRA, CDR2 YSYEKL. The CDR3 loop is CASSSGHSNTEAFF. The CDR3 DNA reads as TGCGCCAGCAGTTCCGGACACTCGAACACTGAAGCTTTCTTT.